The TCR beta chain described here comes from a study of blood T cells in healthy people across ages. This clonotype was counted between two and nine times. Sample-barcoded 5' priming and a J-beta primer mix drove a second PCR of about 6 to 12 cycles. TCRdb used MiXCR to reprocess the 5' RACE reads, holding one entry per CDR3 protein. The table includes some 690,000 distinct CDR3 sequences, about 24% detected once. The TCR sequence derives from a man between 65 and 79 years old in good health. Material: blood.

CDR3: CASSFWSGFGANVLTF. The DNA for the CDR3 is TGTGCCAGCAGCTTTTGGTCAGGGTTCGGGGCCAACGTCCTGACTTTC. The chain links TRBV11-2 to TRBJ2-6, with D possibly TRBD1 on 5 matching bases. Germline V CDR1 and CDR2: SGHAT, FQNNGV. CDR3 length equals 16 residues. Trimming removed 3 bases from V and 4 bases from J, with 13 bases in between. The variable domain in full, completed from reference TRBV11-2 and TRBJ2-6, reads EAGVAQSPRYKIIEKRQSVAFWCNPISGHATLYWYQQILGQGPKLLIQFQNNGVVDDSQLPKDRFSAERLKGVDSTLKIQPAKLEDSAVYLCASSFWSGFGANVLTFGAGSRLTVL.